Listed below are T cell receptor beta chains from one sample, sequenced in a study of regulatory T cells in long-lasting Graves disease. In TCRdb, the multiplex PCR reads were re-called with MiXCR into one record per CDR3 protein. The sample contains over 350,000 distinct CDR3 sequences, around 15% of which appear only once. The same data also contributed to another study, on T cells in Graves' hyperthyroidism and ophthalmopathy.

The input for sequencing was peripheral blood mononuclear cells (PBMCs), taken at new diagnosis, from a patient treated with antithyroid drugs. These receptors came from a woman in her 50s with Graves disease. Both conserved end residues are part of each CDR3. A D gene is named only where the DNA matches it firmly. Clone size, where shown, is once, few, many, or a class for clones that have expanded.

. . TRBJ1-2 TRBV29-1 CSVDRSVDGYTF TGCAGCGTTGATAGGTCAGTCGATGGCTACACCTTC
TRBD2 many TRBJ2-5 TRBV7-2 CASSPRLAGAEETQYF TGTGCCAGCAGCCCCCGACTAGCGGGAGCTGAAGAGACCCAGTACTTC
TRBD1 many TRBJ1-1 TRBV3-1 CASSQTGTGPTEAFF TGTGCCAGCAGCCAAACCGGGACAGGGCCCACTGAAGCTTTCTTT
TRBD2 many TRBJ2-5 TRBV27 CASSPIGLAGETQYF TGTGCCAGCAGTCCCATAGGACTAGCTGGTGAGACCCAGTACTTC
. few TRBJ2-7 TRBV4-1 CASSQEVTYEQYF TGCGCCAGCAGCCAAGAGGTGACTTACGAGCAGTACTTC
. many TRBJ1-1 TRBV12-3/TRBV12-4 CASSLRGSRNTEAFF TGTGCCAGCAGTTTACGGGGATCCCGGAACACTGAAGCTTTCTTT
. many TRBJ2-5 TRBV28 CASSHGLLGQETQYF TGTGCCAGCAGTCATGGACTCCTCGGGCAAGAGACCCAGTACTTC
. many TRBJ1-1 TRBV6-1 CASVMNTEAFF TGTGCCTCTGTCATGAACACTGAAGCTTTCTTT
TRBD1 . TRBJ2-3 TRBV29-1 CSGDRDRGTDTQYF TGCAGCGGCGACCGGGACAGGGGCACAGATACGCAGTATTTT
TRBD1 . TRBJ1-2 TRBV6-2/TRBV6-3 CASTRQGGNYGYTF TGTGCCAGCACCAGACAGGGTGGAAACTATGGCTACACCTTC
TRBD2 . TRBJ2-7 TRBV18 CASSPSNGRAAEQYF TGTGCCAGCTCACCTAGTAACGGGAGGGCCGCCGAGCAGTACTTC
TRBD1 once TRBJ1-2 TRBV11-2 CASRWTGADGYTF TGTGCCAGCAGGTGGACAGGGGCGGATGGCTACACCTTC
. . TRBJ2-3 TRBV20-1 CSAREGLGTDTQYF TGCAGTGCTAGAGAAGGACTTGGCACAGATACGCAGTATTTT
. many TRBJ2-1 TRBV2 CASSSGTGSNEQFF TGTGCCAGCAGTTCCGGGACGGGAAGCAATGAGCAGTTCTTC
. many TRBJ2-7 TRBV3-1 CASSQLEGIKQYF TGTGCCAGCAGCCAACTGGAGGGGATCAAGCAGTACTTC
TRBD1 . TRBJ2-2 TRBV29-1 CSVWDRPNTGELFF TGCAGCGTTTGGGACAGGCCGAACACCGGGGAGCTGTTTTTT
. . TRBJ1-3 TRBV4-1 CASSQGVIKRTVETGNTIYF TGCGCCAGCAGCCAAGGGGTGATTAAGAGGACAGTTGAAACTGGAAACACCATATATTTT
. many TRBJ1-1 TRBV27 CASSPDTGFTEAFF TGTGCCAGCAGTCCTGATACAGGCTTCACTGAAGCTTTCTTT
TRBD2 many TRBJ2-3 TRBV27 CASSSGLVVHTQYF TGTGCCAGCAGTTCCGGACTAGTAGTTCATACGCAGTATTTT
TRBD2 few TRBJ2-2 TRBV7-2 CASSLALAAYTGELFF TGTGCCAGCAGCTTAGCCCTAGCGGCCTACACCGGGGAGCTGTTTTTT
TRBD2 . TRBJ2-1 TRBV7-9 CASSLLEGLAGEGNEQFF TGTGCCAGCAGCTTACTCGAGGGACTAGCGGGAGAAGGCAATGAGCAGTTCTTC
. few TRBJ2-7 TRBV11-2 CASTLGQGNYEQYF TGTGCCAGCACCCTGGGGCAGGGGAACTACGAGCAGTACTTC
TRBD2 many TRBJ2-1 TRBV2 CASSEIMASGRVEQFF TGTGCCAGCAGTGAAATTATGGCTAGCGGGAGGGTTGAGCAGTTCTTC
. many TRBJ2-1 TRBV5-1 CASSLLAGTYNEQFF TGTGCCAGCAGCTTATTGGCGGGAACCTACAATGAGCAGTTCTTC
. many TRBJ2-7 TRBV7-2 CASSLVPGRLVPYEQYF TGTGCCAGCAGCTTAGTTCCGGGTCGACTAGTCCCCTACGAGCAGTACTTC
TRBD2 few TRBJ2-5 TRBV9 CASSDLIAGQETQYF TGTGCCAGCAGCGACCTAATAGCGGGACAAGAGACCCAGTACTTC
. many TRBJ2-5 TRBV2 CASKLDNQETQYF TGTGCCAGCAAACTTGACAATCAAGAGACCCAGTACTTC
TRBD2 many TRBJ2-3 TRBV30 CACGTSGRGTDTQYF TGTGCCTGCGGGACTAGCGGGAGGGGCACAGATACGCAGTATTTT
. many TRBJ1-1 TRBV18 CASSPGTYRTEAFF TGTGCCAGCTCACCTGGGACCTATAGGACTGAAGCTTTCTTT
. . TRBJ1-1 TRBV19 CASSSRRAEMNTEAFF TGTGCCAGTAGTTCTCGGCGGGCCGAGATGAACACTGAAGCTTTCTTT
. many TRBJ1-5 TRBV16 CASSQWTATQPQHF TGTGCCAGCAGCCAATGGACTGCTACTCAGCCCCAGCATTTT
. few TRBJ2-6 TRBV5-1 CASSLFGQAEPSGANVLTF TGCGCCAGCAGCTTGTTTGGCCAGGCTGAACCCTCTGGGGCCAACGTCCTGACTTTC
. many TRBJ2-7 TRBV3-1 CASSHTTGTYEQYF TGTGCCAGCAGCCATACAACAGGGACCTACGAGCAGTACTTC
TRBD1 many TRBJ1-4 TRBV6-1 CASSTTPGQGTRVEKLFF TGTGCCAGCAGTACAACCCCGGGACAGGGAACGAGGGTTGAAAAACTGTTTTTT
. few TRBJ1-2 TRBV30 CAWIEGWGYGYTF TGTGCCTGGATAGAGGGATGGGGCTATGGCTACACCTTC
. many TRBJ2-7 TRBV6-2/TRBV6-3 CASSYSATEEYEQYF TGTGCCAGCAGTTACTCGGCGACGGAAGAATACGAGCAGTACTTC
TRBD1 few TRBJ1-2 TRBV3-1 CASSPTGGVDYGYTF TGTGCCAGCAGCCCGACAGGGGGCGTCGACTATGGCTACACCTTC
. many TRBJ1-1 TRBV18 CASSPSPGGLGVTEAFF TGTGCCAGCTCACCTTCCCCCGGGGGGCTTGGAGTCACTGAAGCTTTCTTT
. many TRBJ2-6 TRBV7-9 CASSLHDSGANVLTF TGTGCCAGCAGCTTACACGACTCTGGGGCCAACGTCCTGACTTTC
TRBD1 many TRBJ1-5 TRBV5-5 CASSPGQGANQPQHF TGTGCCAGCAGCCCCGGACAGGGGGCCAATCAGCCCCAGCATTTT
. many TRBJ2-7 TRBV20-1 CSARKGGTIYEQYF TGCAGTGCTAGGAAGGGGGGAACTATTTACGAGCAGTACTTC
. few TRBJ1-1 TRBV9 CASSVKSQGEYTEAFF TGTGCCAGCAGCGTAAAATCCCAAGGGGAATACACTGAAGCTTTCTTT
. many TRBJ1-1 TRBV7-8 CASSLVAGQNTEAFF TGTGCCAGCAGCTTAGTGGCGGGACAGAACACTGAAGCTTTCTTT
TRBD2 . TRBJ2-7 TRBV28 CASSTTSGSSNEQYF TGTGCCAGCAGTACGACTAGCGGGAGTTCAAACGAGCAGTACTTC
. many TRBJ1-1 TRBV18 CASSETAYEAFF TGTGCCAGCTCAGAGACAGCTTATGAAGCTTTCTTT
. many TRBJ2-5 TRBV11-2 CASSLASPVGTQYF TGTGCCAGCAGCTTAGCCTCGCCAGTTGGGACCCAGTACTTC
. few TRBJ2-5 TRBV5-1 CASSGEVETQYF TGCGCCAGCAGCGGGGAAGTAGAGACCCAGTACTTC
TRBD1 . TRBJ1-5 TRBV19 CASSIVTGGDRGLSNQPQHF TGTGCCAGTAGTATAGTTACCGGCGGGGACAGGGGTCTCTCCAATCAGCCCCAGCATTTT
. many TRBJ2-3 TRBV7-9 CASSPFGGLADTQYF TGTGCCAGCAGCCCCTTTGGGGGGCTCGCAGATACGCAGTATTTT
. many TRBJ2-5 TRBV7-8 CASSWARVAAQETQYF TGTGCCAGCAGCTGGGCGAGAGTAGCGGCCCAAGAGACCCAGTACTTC
TRBD1 many TRBJ2-1 TRBV11-2 CASSLVTGVVDEQFF TGTGCCAGCAGCTTAGTGACAGGGGTGGTCGATGAGCAGTTCTTC
. many TRBJ2-3 TRBV28 CASSLSPSTDTQYF TGTGCCAGCAGTTTATCCCCTAGCACAGATACGCAGTATTTT
TRBD1 few TRBJ1-4 TRBV28 CASSPGGADEKLFF TGTGCCAGCAGTCCAGGGGGCGCAGATGAAAAACTGTTTTTT
. many TRBJ1-1 TRBV28 CASSKGRGENTEAFF TGTGCCAGCAGTAAAGGCCGGGGGGAAAACACTGAAGCTTTCTTT
. many TRBJ1-5 TRBV12-3/TRBV12-4 CASSLRSEHAYSNQPQHF TGTGCCAGCAGTTTAAGGTCAGAACACGCTTATAGCAATCAGCCCCAGCATTTT
TRBD2 many TRBJ2-7 TRBV10-3 CAISEREGSYEQYF TGTGCCATCAGTGAGCGGGAGGGTTCCTACGAGCAGTACTTC
. many TRBJ1-2 TRBV7-6 CASSLATEPLRGYTF TGTGCCAGCAGCTTAGCGACAGAACCTTTGAGGGGCTACACCTTC
TRBD1 many TRBJ2-7 TRBV5-1 CASSQRRQGALGYEQYF TGCGCCAGCAGCCAGAGAAGACAGGGGGCGCTGGGGTACGAGCAGTACTTC
. many TRBJ2-3 TRBV2 CASGGRDSTDTQYF TGTGCCAGCGGAGGAAGGGACAGCACAGATACGCAGTATTTT
TRBD2 . TRBJ2-1 TRBV24-1 CATSDLGLAGVRENEQFF TGTGCCACCAGTGATTTGGGACTAGCGGGAGTCCGTGAGAATGAGCAGTTCTTC